This T cell receptor (beta chain) was retrieved from a study of blood T cell repertoires in COVID-19. Study as a whole: The United States, Italy and Spain were the sources of the acute and convalescent COVID-19 samples. PBMCs, B-cell-depleted T cells, or T cells provided the cDNA or gDNA that made up the material.

In the original processing: Amplification of reference gene primers provided the estimated nucleated cell counts. Method: immunoSEQ multiplex PCR; TCRdb's copy keeps in-frame clones and lacks some. The V and J calls and clone size come from that table; D and trimming were worked out from the DNA. Among approximately 210,000 clones, approximately 86% were seen once, and the ten largest hold around 0.72%. The sequenced sample consisted of peripheral blood. The TCR originated in a man aged 40-49 years with acute or convalescent COVID-19.

As DNA, the CDR3 is TGTGCCAGCAGCTCTAGCGGGACTCCCCCCCGGAGAGATACGCAGTATTTT. Translation gives CASSSSGTPPRRDTQYF. The J gene is TRBJ2-3, the V gene TRBV7-9; 9 bases are a match to TRBD2. The CDR3 runs to 17 residues. Germline assignment: CDR1 SEHNR and CDR2 FQNEAQ (reference sequence). Trimming removed 4 bases from V and 5 bases from J; junction bases left unmatched: 13.